This section outlines one T cell receptor (beta chain) sequence together with its context. Its antigen remains undetermined. It has no much larger one-base neighbor in the sample; base qualities were not kept. The data derive from a study of cytomegalovirus exposure and HLA in healthy donors (dated by TCRdb to between 2016 and 2019). A note on the overall study: An earlier analysis of more than 550 of the donors reported 250 to 300 Gb of sequence data and 95 million to 130 million unique TCR beta sequences obtained from about 170 million T cells. Both class I and class II loci were covered by HLA typing, at four-digit resolution. In a later analysis, previously published TCR beta repertoires from 500 to 750 donors were re-analyzed and high-resolution HLA genotyping was added so that TCR occurrence patterns could be studied. Among the roughly 400 genotyped donors, approximately 77% belonged to the genetic ancestry cluster associated with self-reported Caucasian donors. In the later analysis, no new phenotypic data were used to find candidate immune exposures; instead, reliance was placed on TCR beta sequences and their occurrence across donors. Donor age, sex, ethnicity and CMV serostatus were collected together with the repertoire data. A later genetic analysis used genome-wide SNP genotypes for 398 of the 666 donors, treating that subset as a discovery cohort. All discovery cohort repertoires had been generated using a single sequencing platform. The T cell repertoires of 666 subjects were profiled by immunosequencing and related to cytomegalovirus serostatus. About 5 DR-DQ haplotypes were handled as single units for association and clustering, since linkage in the cohort was strong. The aim of the study was to test whether cataloging public T cell receptors could identify signatures of past pathogen exposure. In an earlier analysis of several hundred of the donors, high-throughput TCR beta sequencing was used to judge whether each TCR beta V gene segment behaved as functional or pseudogenic. Among 398 genotyped donors of the cohort, an average of about 220,000 unique TCR beta nucleotide sequences was sequenced per donor, of which roughly 18% were non-productive. Approximately 300 gigabases of sequencing data and about 92 million unique TCR sequences made up an early release that covered fewer than 650 HLA-typed donors. Typing coverage varied by locus: roughly 629-630 donors for A, B, C, DRB1 and DQB1; around 560 for DQA1; approximately 610 for DPA1; around 450 for DPB1. The study combined high-throughput TCR immunosequencing, statistical association of individual TCRs with disease status, and machine learning to predict cytomegalovirus infection status. Along with the approximately 650-subject first cohort, a separate validation cohort of over a hundred different subjects was used.

The cohort consisted of 666 healthy bone marrow donors. Cohort members were all nominally healthy when sampled, although unrecorded immune exposures were likely present. The donor was CMV seropositive and belonged to the group of 250 to 350 seropositive cohort members. A peripheral blood sample was collected from each donor, and TCR beta sequencing was performed on peripheral blood mononuclear cells. The Qiagen DNeasy Blood Extraction Kit was used to extract genomic DNA from the blood cell samples. Trimming takes 6 bases off V and 5 bases off J; junction bases not matched to a gene: 7. CDR1 and CDR2, per the germline V gene (reference sequence), are MNHEY and SMNVEV. The CDR3 runs 14 amino acids, cysteine and phenylalanine included. The only DNA kept is the CDR3, 42 bases in frame from the first base. Points the paper makes about the study in general: For the cohort, immune exposure information was limited to CMV serostatus. The study listed 150 to 200 TCR beta chains as associated with cytomegalovirus. Because counts were too low, more than 15 rarely observed V segments, including chromosome 9 orphons, were excluded from the earlier analysis of fewer than 650 of the donors. The authors suggested that the approach could potentially be extended to other disease states and immunological phenotypes. Compared with the roughly 720-donor mean, donors in an Asian-associated ancestry cluster had fewer N-insertions in productive TCRs, according to a later genetic analysis. Because the 87-base-pair reads could not distinguish some IMGT-functional V segments, including TRBV6-2 and TRBV6-3, those segments were excluded. A later analysis associated 15,000 or so TCR beta sequences with specific HLA alleles at a false discovery rate of 0.05. In a later analysis, most CMV-associated TCR beta chains were found to appear HLA-restricted, with HLA associations seemingly driven largely by CMV exposure. In an earlier analysis of roughly 560 of the donors, most TCR beta V segments were observed in productive rearrangements about 87% or about 30% of the time, broadly matching IMGT annotations. A later genetic analysis associated a missense DCLRE1C variant with V-gene and J-gene trimming of TCR beta chains, and an independent cohort replicated the association. In a later analysis, several top co-occurrence clusters were reported to appear linked to parvovirus B19, influenza, CMV and Epstein-Barr virus. When HLA alleles, especially DR and DQ, strongly co-occurred, attributing TCR associations to individual alleles was difficult. While some public TCRs were present in many individuals, most TCR sequences turned up only very rarely across donors. A few of the identified cytomegalovirus-associated TCR beta chains were confirmed in vitro to be specific for cytomegalovirus antigens. The sequencing pipeline was judged likely to have produced a cluster of highly shared sequence variants as a technical artifact. Linkage disequilibrium might explain the correlated functional status among segregating V segments, but an unknown experimental factor could not be excluded. The classifier was reported to diagnose cytomegalovirus status with high specificity and sensitivity in both the original cohort and the validation cohort. A further reported finding was that TCR beta sequences accurately predicted the HLA-A and HLA-B alleles for most subjects in the first cohort. Because HLA typing was missing for some donors at each locus, association tests included only the typed subset. In a later analysis, TCR association rates were found to vary across HLA loci, with the most associated TCRs seen for DRB1 alleles and the fewest for HLA-C alleles. Sequencing depth was assumed to be roughly uniform across donors in the presence/absence analyses, though that assumption may not hold. Compared with equally common non-associated chains, HLA-associated TCR beta chains in a later analysis were more clonally expanded and had lower generation probabilities. In this cohort, only TCR beta chains were sequenced, and detectable features were limited by the absence of alpha or paired-chain data.

Receptors were amplified or captured by the immunoSEQ multiplex PCR assay. The multiplex PCR relied on a mix of 60 forward primers for TCR Vbeta segments and 13 reverse primers for TCR Jbeta segments. The CDR3 region of rearranged TCR beta genes was amplified from genomic DNA by a multiplex PCR assay. Amplified TCR beta libraries were sequenced as 87-base-pair reads on the Illumina HiSeq System. On the authors' methods: In a later analysis, around 80 million unique TCR beta chains were counted across the roughly 610 repertoires, and around 10 million of these chains were shared by at least two donors. Raw reads were error-corrected and collapsed into unique sequences by a nearest-neighbor algorithm in which closely related sequences were merged to remove PCR and sequencing errors. CDR3 sequences were aligned to IMGT reference sequences to assign V, D and J gene segments. Each retained sequence needed at least a six-nucleotide match to both a V gene segment and a J gene segment. A rearrangement counted as productive if the CDR3 had no stop codons and remained in frame with V and J, and every other rearrangement counted as non-productive. Following IMGT convention, CDR3 was defined as the stretch from the second conserved V-encoded cysteine up to the conserved J-encoded phenylalanine. Sequences without an unambiguous match to a single V gene segment were excluded from the earlier analysis of over 500 of the donors. An earlier analysis of a few hundred of the donors called V segments functional above 56.7% productive rearrangements and segregating when the between-donor standard deviation exceeded 5%. A statistical classification framework was developed to diagnose cytomegalovirus status using the catalog of TCR beta chain sequences. A later analysis assigned V and J genes by comparing TCR nucleotide sequences with IMGT/GENE-DB human TR gene sequences. A later analysis assigned CDR3 sequences and most-parsimonious VDJ recombination scenarios with the TCRdist pipeline. In a later analysis, each TCR beta chain was defined by its CDR3 amino acid sequence together with its V-gene family, and reads lacking a unique V-gene family were excluded. In a later analysis, 450 to 600 highly shared, low-generation-probability nucleotide sequences were removed to address suspected cross-contamination and a sequencing artifact. For each public chain, a later analysis derived a clonal expansion index from normalized ranks of inferred template counts within each repertoire. In a later analysis, generation probabilities were computed with a VDJ recombination model fitted to out-of-frame rearrangements, and the resulting probabilities were checked against IGoR. In a later analysis, TCR-TCR, TCR-HLA and TCR-CMV co-occurrence was scored with hypergeometric tests, and a repertoire-size bias correction was applied to TCR pairs. In a later analysis, false discovery rates were estimated by permuting HLA or CMV assignments 20 times. A later analysis grouped co-occurring TCRs with DBSCAN, adding TCRdist sequence similarity when clustering within HLA-allele-positive subsets. For co-occurrence clustering, repertoires with fewer than 30,000 or more than 120,000 public chains were excluded, along with about five repertoires with anomalous nucleotide sharing. TCRdb limited this immuneACCESS table to in-frame rearrangements with V and J called. A share of clones is missing; checked studies link under half to unresolved V genes, and the rest is unexplained. The V and J calls and clone size are taken from that table; D and trimming were inferred from the DNA. The sample table contains 110,000 or so clones; only one count was recorded for over 70% of them. The top ten constitute around 4.2% of the sample.

The chain is made from TRBV27 and TRBJ2-7; 10 bases in the middle match TRBD1. Sequencing was carried out using PBMCs. This TCR was sampled from a woman in her forties in good health and CMV-seropositive. The nucleotide sequence is TGTGCCAGCAGGCCCGGGACAGGGGTTGACGAGCAGTACTTC. Its translation is CASRPGTGVDEQYF.